Listed here are 4 T cell receptor beta chains from one sample, sequenced in a study of cytomegalovirus exposure and HLA in healthy donors. This PCR relied on a set of 60 Vbeta primers and 13 Jbeta primers. Profiled with immunoSEQ multiplex PCR; TCRdb holds only in-frame clones, not every one. This table has roughly 130,000 clones, approximately 80% appearing once. Sequences were obtained from PBMCs. The source is a woman between 40 and 50 years old in good health and CMV-seronegative.

V and J are TRBV4-2 and TRBJ2-4; TRBD2 matches at 9 bases. The germline V gene has CDR1 LGHNA and CDR2 YNFKEQ. With 0 bases clipped from V and 15 bases from J, the junction kept 21 bases outside the gene matches. This CDR3 has 18 residues. The CDR3 bases are TGTGCCAGCAGCCAAGAGGTAGCGGGAGAAGGGGGCAAAAACAGTCGGTACTTC. Translation gives CASSQEVAGEGGKNSRYF.

The chain has TRBV9 and TRBJ1-6, with 8 bases fitting TRBD1. The germline V gene has CDR1 SGDLS and CDR2 YYNGEE. The CDR3 is 16 residues long. The ends lost 0 bases at V and 6 bases at J; junction bases unmatched: 5. The CDR3, as DNA: TGTGCCAGCAGCGTAGAGGGTGGGACAGGTAATTCACCCCTCCACTTT. Residues: CASSVEGGTGNSPLHF.

This clone has only a few counts. The chain's CDR3 is CASSLIQGNTEAFF. The DNA for the CDR3 is TGCGCCAGCAGCTTGATACAGGGAAACACTGAAGCTTTCTTT. The rearrangement links TRBV5-1 to TRBJ1-1; a possible D gene is TRBD1 (6 bases). V lost 1 base, J lost 2 bases, and 9 bases lay in between. Germline V CDR1 and CDR2: SGHRS, YFSETQ. The CDR3 loop spans 14 amino acids.

This clone was picked up one time. The rearrangement joins TRBV30 to TRBJ1-4; 8 bases line up with TRBD1. V lost 4 bases and J lost 0; bases outside the gene matches: 1. The CDR3 consists of 14 residues. Per germline, CDR1 GTSNPN and CDR2 SVGIG (reference sequence). The CDR3 loop reads CAWTGGATNEKLFF. The CDR3 nucleotides read TGTGCCTGGACAGGGGGCGCAACTAATGAAAAACTGTTTTTT. The whole variable domain, remainder taken from reference TRBV30 and TRBJ1-4, is SQTIHQWPATLVQPVGSPLSLECTVEGTSNPNLYWYRQAAGRGLQLLFYSVGIGQISSEVPQNLSASRPQDRQFILSSKKLLLSDSGFYLCAWTGGATNEKLFFGSGTQLSVL.